This passage covers 23 T cell receptor beta chains from one sample sequenced in a study of blood T cell repertoires in COVID-19. Sequenced by immunoSEQ multiplex PCR; TCRdb stores in-frame clones only, minus some. Among more than 85,000 clones listed, about four fifths were seen once. The sequencing input was peripheral blood. Receptor source: a man in his 70s with acute or convalescent COVID-19.

The V call is TRBV10-3, the J call TRBJ1-1; no reliable D call. The CDR3 contains 13 residues. CDR1 is ENHRY, CDR2 SYGVKD, per germline. Trimming removed 10 bases from V and 3 bases from J, with 15 bases in between. The CDR3 spells CATQTESHTEAFF. The DNA for the CDR3 is TGTGCCACCCAAACGGAGTCCCACACTGAAGCTTTCTTT.

The chain employs TRBV5-5 and TRBJ1-3; possible D gene TRBD1, 5 bases. V lost 4 bases to trimming and J lost 0 bases, with 14 bases between them. CDR1 and CDR2 from the germline V gene are SGHKS and YYEKEE (reference sequence). This CDR3 has 16 amino acids. The CDR3 sequence is CASSPGRGSSGNTIYF. As DNA, the CDR3 is TGTGCCAGCAGCCCGGGGCGGGGCAGCTCTGGAAACACCATATATTTT.

V and J are TRBV30 and TRBJ2-7; 8 positions agree with TRBD1. Per the germline V gene, CDR1 is GTSNPN and CDR2 is SVGIG (reference sequence). The CDR3 covers 13 residues. J was trimmed by 4 bases and V by 5 bases; bases with no gene match: 7. CDR3 sequence: CAWHRDRPYEQYF. The CDR3, as DNA: TGTGCCTGGCACCGGGACAGGCCATACGAGCAGTACTTC.

V is TRBV28 and J is TRBJ2-7; 9 bases agree with TRBD2. J gave up 1 base and V 6 bases, and 7 bases lay outside the gene matches. The CDR3 length is 15 residues. Germline lookup yields CDR1 MDHEN and CDR2 SYDVKM. In DNA form, the CDR3 reads TGTGCCAGCAGGCCCGGACTAGCGTCTTCCTACGAGCAGTACTTC. Its protein product is CASRPGLASSYEQYF. Full variable domain (remainder filled in from reference TRBV28 and TRBJ2-7): DVKVTQSSRYLVKRTGEKVFLECVQDMDHENMFWYRQDPGLGLRLIYFSYDVKMKEKGDIPEGYSVSREKKERFSLILESASTNQTSMYLCASRPGLASSYEQYFGPGTRLTVT.

The V call is TRBV4-2, the J call TRBJ2-3, with D maybe TRBD1 (5 bases). Germline V CDR1 and CDR2: LGHNA, YNFKEQ. The CDR3 length is 16 residues. The V and J ends lost 4 bases and 3 bases respectively, with 17 bases between them. This CDR3 reads CASSPTGTSDTDTQYF. The CDR3 nucleotides read TGTGCCAGCAGCCCCACAGGCACCTCGGATACAGATACGCAGTATTTT.

The chain uses TRBV11-3 and TRBJ2-1, with TRBD1 matching over 7 bases. The V and J ends lost 5 bases and 6 bases, in that order; junction bases with no gene match: 10. CDR1 is SGHNT and CDR2 is YENEEA in the germline V gene. The CDR3 has 15 amino acids. CDR3 sequence: CASSQGQASVNEQFF. In nucleotides, the CDR3 is TGTGCCAGCAGCCAAGGACAGGCGTCGGTCAATGAGCAGTTCTTC.

This clone was detected only a few times. The chain carries TRBV29-1 and TRBJ2-1, with 9 bases identical to TRBD2. J gave up 2 bases and V 6 bases, and 8 bases lay outside the gene matches. The CDR3 is 15 amino acids. Germline V lookup: CDR1 SQVTM, CDR2 ANQGSEA. The CDR3 coding sequence is TGCAGCGTCGATAGCGGGAGACGCGCCTACAATGAGCAGTTCTTC. Amino acids: CSVDSGRRAYNEQFF.

This rearrangement joins TRBV28 to TRBJ2-5; the match to TRBD1 covers 8 bases. In germline, CDR1 is MDHEN, CDR2 SYDVKM. The CDR3 covers 15 residues. V was pared by 5 bases and J by 5 bases, with 10 bases of the junction left unmatched. CDR3 in DNA: TGTGCCAGCAGTGTGACAGGGGCCTCAGACGAGACCCAGTACTTC. This translates into CASSVTGASDETQYF.

V and J are TRBV6-2 or TRBV6-3 and TRBJ2-7; the match to TRBD1 covers 10 bases. Germline V lookup: CDR1 MNHEY, CDR2 SVGEGT. V lost 4 bases, J lost 6 bases, and 9 bases stayed unmatched. CDR3 length: 15 amino acids. The CDR3 loop is CASSLMGQGSSEQYF. The CDR3 bases are TGTGCCAGCAGTTTAATGGGACAGGGGTCGAGCGAGCAGTACTTC.

This clone was observed once. The CDR3 sequence is CASSQFSGKSYNEQFF. CDR3 in DNA: TGCGCCAGCAGCCAGTTTAGCGGGAAGTCCTACAATGAGCAGTTCTTC. This chain links TRBV4-1 with TRBJ2-1; 8 positions agree with TRBD2. Trimming at V came to 3 bases and at J to 1 base, leaving 5 bases not matched to a gene. This CDR3 spans 16 amino acids. In germline, CDR1 is MGHRA, CDR2 YSYEKL.

The V gene is TRBV25-1, the J gene TRBJ2-7; a possible D gene is TRBD1 (5 bases). There are 17 residues in the CDR3. Germline assignment: CDR1 MGHDK and CDR2 SYGVNS. V was clipped by 6 bases and J by 0 bases, with 21 bases between them. CDR3: CASSVTTGTTSSYEQYF. Here the CDR3 DNA reads TGTGCCAGCAGCGTAACCACAGGTACCACAAGCTCCTACGAGCAGTACTTC.

V is TRBV5-1 and J is TRBJ1-1; tentatively, D is TRBD1 (6 bases). The ends were cut back, 0 bases at V and 4 bases at J, with 13 bases in the middle. Germline CDR1 reads SGHRS; CDR2 reads YFSETQ. The CDR3 sequence is 15 residues long. The CDR3 nucleotides read TGCGCCAGCAGCTTGGACGGACAGTTCAGCACTGAAGCTTTCTTT. This encodes CASSLDGQFSTEAFF. Using reference TRBV5-1 and TRBJ1-1 for the parts outside the CDR3, the full variable domain is KAGVTQTPRYLIKTRGQQVTLSCSPISGHRSVSWYQQTPGQGLQFLFEYFSETQRNKGNFPGRFSGRQFSNSRSEMNVSTLELGDSALYLCASSLDGQFSTEAFFGQGTRLTVV.

The chain couples TRBV12-3 or TRBV12-4 to TRBJ1-1; 7 nucleotides agree with TRBD1. After removal of 6 bases from V and 2 bases from J, the junction contained 3 bases not matched to a gene. The CDR3 is made up of 13 amino acids. The CDR3: CASSGTANTEAFF. CDR3 nucleotide sequence: TGTGCCAGCAGCGGGACAGCCAACACTGAAGCTTTCTTT.

The rearrangement uses TRBV7-2 and TRBJ2-2; D call uncertain. The CDR3 totals 13 residues. V lost 4 bases to trimming and J lost 6 bases, with 9 bases between them. Germline V gene sequence: CDR1 SGHTA, CDR2 FQGNSA. Here the CDR3 DNA reads TGTGCCAGCAGCTCTACTAAGGCCGGGGAGCTGTTTTTT. It translates to CASSSTKAGELFF.

This clone was found a few times. The CDR3 DNA reads as TGTGCCAGCAGCTATAGCAATCAGCCCCAGCATTTT. Its protein is CASSYSNQPQHF. This chain joins TRBV2 and TRBJ1-5, with no clear D. This CDR3 is built from 12 residues. The ends were cut back, 6 bases at V and 0 bases at J, with 3 bases in the middle. The germline gives CDR1 SNHLY, CDR2 FYNNEI.

V usage is TRBV18 and J usage is TRBJ2-4; 9 bases match TRBD1. The V and J ends lost 3 bases and 5 bases, in that order; junction bases with no gene match: 5. From germline, CDR1 is KGHSH and CDR2 LQKENI. The CDR3 length is 15 residues. The CDR3 nucleotides read TGTGCCAGCTCACCTACAGGGGGCAGGGAAAACATTCAGTACTTC. Amino acids: CASSPTGGRENIQYF.

The chain combines TRBV18 with TRBJ1-1; D ambiguous. The germline V and J ends were trimmed by 3 bases and 0 bases, with 17 bases remaining between them. There are 17 residues in the CDR3. The germline gives CDR1 KGHSH, CDR2 LQKENI. In nucleotides, the CDR3 is TGTGCCAGCTCACCCACCCCTAAAACCGGTATGAACACTGAAGCTTTCTTT. Encoded protein: CASSPTPKTGMNTEAFF. The whole variable domain, filled in from reference TRBV18 and TRBJ1-1, reads NAGVMQNPRHLVRRRGQEARLRCSPMKGHSHVYWYRQLPEEGLKFMVYLQKENIIDESGMPKERFSAEFPKEGPSILRIQQVVRGDSAAYFCASSPTPKTGMNTEAFFGQGTRLTVV.

This chain joins TRBV28 and TRBJ2-5; 8 positions agree with TRBD1. J lost 8 bases, V lost 3 bases, and 8 bases had no gene match. The CDR3 sequence is 14 residues long. Germline CDR1 reads MDHEN; CDR2 reads SYDVKM. CDR3 nucleotides: TGTGCCAGCAGTTTCCGGGACAGGCCCGCAACCCAGTACTTC. Protein product: CASSFRDRPATQYF.

This clone was detected only a few times. The chain joins TRBV6-5 to TRBJ2-1; 7 positions agree with TRBD2. Germline CDR1 reads MNHEY; CDR2 reads SVGAGI. The CDR3 loop spans 13 amino acids. Trimming cost V 8 bases and J 4 bases; bases outside gene matches: 5. The CDR3 sequence is CASGLAEYNEQFF. The CDR3 bases are TGTGCCAGCGGTCTAGCGGAATACAATGAGCAGTTCTTC.

The CDR3 spells CATSSTGSNQPQHF. The CDR3 DNA follows: TGTGCCACCAGTTCTACAGGGAGTAATCAGCCCCAGCATTTT. The V and J genes are TRBV24-1 and TRBJ1-5, with D perhaps TRBD1 (6 bases). The V end was cut by 6 bases, the J end by 4 bases, with 12 bases between. The CDR3 is 14 residues long. Per germline, CDR1 KGHDR and CDR2 SFDVKD.

The CDR3 region has the DNA TGTGCCAGCAGTAGGGGACAGCTTAATGAAAAACTGTTTTTT. Its translation: CASSRGQLNEKLFF. The chain recombines TRBV6-5 with TRBJ1-4, with 7 bases aligning to TRBD1. Per germline, CDR1 MNHEY and CDR2 SVGAGI. CDR3 size: 14 residues. After removal of 5 bases from V and 4 bases from J, the junction contained 4 bases not matched to a gene.

This clone appeared a single time. The rearrangement links TRBV4-1 to TRBJ2-7; possibly TRBD2 for D (5 bases). This CDR3 spans 15 amino acids. The V gene's germline CDR1 is MGHRA and CDR2 YSYEKL. V was pared by 8 bases and J by 4 bases, with 21 bases between. The CDR3 DNA follows: TGCGCCAGCGCCCCAGCCCCGCGGGCCCATTACGAGCAGTACTTC. It yields the protein CASAPAPRAHYEQYF.

This clone was seen a few times. CDR3 protein: CASSSFLLSTSGLSYEQYF. Here the CDR3 DNA reads TGTGCCAGCAGCTCCTTCCTCCTTTCGACTAGCGGGCTCAGCTACGAGCAGTACTTC. The chain employs TRBV28 and TRBJ2-7; 10 nucleotides match TRBD2. V was pared by 6 bases and J by 3 bases, with 20 bases of the junction left unmatched. In germline, CDR1 is MDHEN, CDR2 SYDVKM. The CDR3 length is 19 residues.